Listed here are 11 T cell receptor beta chains from one sample, sequenced in a study of blood T cells in healthy people across ages. A second PCR of 7 to 11 cycles used a sample-barcoded 5' primer and a J-beta primer mix. TCRdb recomputed calls from the 5' RACE reads with MiXCR, one row per CDR3 protein. The sample shows approximately 1.5 million distinct CDR3 sequences, about 45% of them seen only once. Sequenced: blood. The origin of the receptors is a young woman in good health.

This chain links TRBV28 with TRBJ2-4, with TRBD1 matching over 8 bases. The J call may not be correct, given that the DNA end is closer to TRBJ2-7. In germline, CDR1 is MDHEN, CDR2 SYDVKM. The CDR3 runs to 13 residues. The CDR3 DNA follows: TGTGCCAGCAGTGACAGGGGTAAAAACGAGCAGTACTTC. Its translation is CASSDRGKNEQYF.

This chain joins TRBV28 and TRBJ2-7; tentative D call: TRBD2 (5 bases). CDR3 length equals 13 residues. V lost 5 bases and J 3 bases, leaving 11 bases between the germline ends. CDR1 is MDHEN and CDR2 is SYDVKM in the germline V gene. CDR3 region: CASSGLLLYEQYF. The CDR3 DNA follows: TGTGCCAGCAGTGGACTTCTACTCTACGAGCAGTACTTC.

The genes are TRBV20-1 and TRBJ1-1; D is undetermined. V lost 3 bases and J 2 bases, leaving 13 bases between the germline ends. This CDR3 has 14 residues. Germline V CDR1 and CDR2: DFQATT, SNEGSKA (reference sequence). The CDR3 sequence is CSARLPGRNTEAFF. The CDR3, as DNA: TGCAGTGCTAGGCTCCCGGGAAGAAACACTGAAGCTTTCTTT.

This clonotype has more than one count but fewer than ten. The chain recombines TRBV7-2 with TRBJ2-3, with D unclear. V was cut by 6 bases and J by 4 bases, with 11 bases left in between. The CDR3 is 13 amino acids. The germline CDR1 and CDR2 sequences are SGHTA and FQGNSA. The CDR3 DNA follows: TGTGCCAGCAGACTCGAGGTTTCAGATACGCAGTATTTT. It encodes CASRLEVSDTQYF.

This clonotype was seen just once. J is TRBJ1-6 and V is TRBV25-1; TRBD1 is a possible D gene (5 bases). The CDR3 loop spans 13 amino acids. Trimming took 6 bases from V and 7 from J, leaving 10 bases between them. Germline lookup yields CDR1 MGHDK and CDR2 SYGVNS. The CDR3 nucleotides read TGTGCCAGCAGGGGACCTTGGAATTCACCCCTCCACTTT. Protein product: CASRGPWNSPLHF.

J is TRBJ2-5 and V is TRBV2; D not resolved. The CDR3 spans 11 residues. Looked up from germline, CDR1 is SNHLY and CDR2 is FYNNEI. Trimming cost V 9 bases and J 11 bases, with 16 bases left between them. CDR3 sequence: CASIVRYEQYF. The CDR3, as DNA: TGTGCCAGTATCGTCCGATATGAGCAGTACTTC. Filled out from reference TRBV2 and TRBJ2-5, the complete variable domain reads EPEVTQTPSHQVTQMGQEVILRCVPISNHLYFYWYRQILGQKVEFLVSFYNNEISEKSEIFDDQFSVERPDGSNFTLKIRSTKLEDSAMYFCASIVRYEQYFGPGTRLLVL.

V is TRBV3-1 and J is TRBJ2-5; maybe TRBD2 (6 bases). The CDR3 runs 14 residues. V gave up 2 bases and J gave up 11 bases, with 18 bases separating them. In germline, CDR1 is LGHDT, CDR2 YNNKEL (reference sequence). The CDR3 region is CASSQIKLAGEQYF. CDR3 nucleotide sequence: TGTGCCAGCAGCCAAATCAAACTAGCCGGTGAGCAGTACTTC.

The genes are TRBV20-1 and TRBJ1-2; 7 positions match TRBD1. The CDR3 sequence is 13 residues long. Germline-derived CDR1 and CDR2 are DFQATT and SNEGSKA (reference sequence). After removal of 6 bases from V and 5 bases from J, the junction contained 9 bases not matched to a gene. As DNA, the CDR3 is TGCAGTGCAGCAGGGGGAGGACCGTATGGCTACACCTTC. As protein: CSAAGGGPYGYTF.

The chain is built from TRBV5-1 and TRBJ1-6; D is undetermined. The V and J ends lost 0 bases and 12 bases respectively, with 10 bases between them. Germline V lookup: CDR1 SGHRS, CDR2 YFSETQ. The CDR3 consists of 13 residues. CDR3 amino acids: CASSLESLLPLHF. The CDR3 DNA follows: TGCGCCAGCAGCTTGGAATCGTTACTACCCCTCCACTTT.

J is TRBJ2-1 and V is TRBV10-3; D remains unclear. CDR3 size: 14 residues. Germline CDR1 reads ENHRY; CDR2 reads SYGVKD. The V end was cut by 6 bases, the J end by 8 bases, with 17 bases between. CDR3 residues: CAIRIGTAWDEQFF. CDR3 DNA: TGTGCCATCAGAATTGGTACAGCCTGGGATGAGCAGTTCTTC.

This clonotype was counted a few times. V usage is TRBV20-1 and J usage is TRBJ1-5, with D maybe TRBD1 (5 bases). This CDR3 has 15 residues. Deletions cut 0 bases from V and 6 bases from J, with 15 bases between. CDR1 and CDR2 from the germline V gene are DFQATT and SNEGSKA (reference sequence). The DNA of the CDR3 is TGCAGTGCTAGAGATCCAGACAGATTCGTTCAGCCCCAGCATTTT. It is translated as CSARDPDRFVQPQHF.